A single sample is the source of the 29 T cell receptor beta chains below, sequenced in a study of blood T cell repertoires in COVID-19. TCRdb keeps only in-frame clones here, not all; method: immunoSEQ multiplex PCR. This table holds 250,000 to 350,000 clones, 89% found once. Sequenced: peripheral blood. These receptors were obtained from a woman in her sixties with acute or convalescent COVID-19.

V gene TRBV27 combines with J gene TRBJ2-5, with 15 nucleotides matching TRBD2. Germline CDR1 is MNHEY and CDR2 is SMNVEV (reference sequence). This CDR3 spans 16 amino acids. J gave up 6 bases and V 3 bases, and 5 bases lay outside the gene matches. CDR3 residues: CASSLGTSGRTKTQYF. In DNA, the CDR3 is TGTGCCAGCAGTTTGGGGACTAGCGGGAGGACTAAGACCCAGTACTTC.

The chain couples TRBV27 to TRBJ2-7, with TRBD1 identical over 8 bases. This CDR3 spans 14 amino acids. Germline loops: CDR1 MNHEY, CDR2 SMNVEV (reference sequence). V trimming: 2 bases; J trimming: 1 base; junction bases outside the gene matches: 1. The CDR3 DNA reads as TGTGCCAGCAGTTTAGGGACAGGTTCCTACGAGCAGTACTTC. Translation gives CASSLGTGSYEQYF.

This clone was found once. The chain links TRBV5-4 to TRBJ2-1; TRBD1 might be the D (6 bases). The CDR3 runs to 16 residues. V lost 4 bases, J lost 4 bases, and 18 bases lay in between. Per the germline V gene, CDR1 is SGHNT and CDR2 is YYREEE (reference sequence). As DNA, the CDR3 is TGTGCCAGCAGCCCGGTCCATACTGGACAGTACAATGAGCAGTTCTTC. Translated: CASSPVHTGQYNEQFF.

The CDR3 region is CASSIGQIMNTEAFF. CDR3 nucleotide sequence: TGTGCCAGTAGTATAGGACAGATTATGAACACTGAAGCTTTCTTT. This sequence joins TRBV19 and TRBJ1-1, with D possibly matching TRBD1 (5 bases). The CDR3 covers 15 residues. Trimming removed 1 base at V and 0 bases at J, with 9 bases between. Germline-derived CDR1 and CDR2 are LNHDA and SQIVND (reference sequence).

This clone was counted once. V is TRBV28 and J is TRBJ1-3; D is unclear. The germline CDR1 and CDR2 sequences are MDHEN and SYDVKM. The germline V and J ends were trimmed by 4 bases and 3 bases, with 10 bases remaining between them. This CDR3 has 14 residues. The CDR3 is CASSSTLFGNTIYF. The CDR3 region has the DNA TGTGCCAGCAGTTCCACTTTGTTTGGAAACACCATATATTTT.

This clone appeared many times. The chain joins TRBV7-8 to TRBJ1-1, with D hard to call. CDR1 and CDR2 from the germline V gene are SGHVS and FQNEAQ. The V gene lost 3 bases and the J gene lost 5 bases, with 7 bases spanning the gap. This CDR3 is 12 amino acids long. This chain's CDR3 is CASSFHETEAFF. The CDR3, as DNA: TGTGCCAGCAGCTTCCATGAGACTGAAGCTTTCTTT. The full variable domain, with the rest looked up from reference TRBV7-8 and TRBJ1-1, is GAGVSQSPRYKVAKRGQDVALRCDPISGHVSLFWYQQALGQGPEFLTYFQNEAQLDKSGLPSDRFFAERPEGSVSTLKIQRTQQEDSAVYLCASSFHETEAFFGQGTRLTVV.

V gene TRBV12-3 or TRBV12-4 combines with J gene TRBJ2-1; D is uncertain. Trimming left V 9 bases short and J 1 base short, with 4 bases between. This CDR3 spans 11 amino acids. The CDR3 sequence: CARSSYNEQFF. The CDR3 DNA reads as TGTGCCAGATCTTCCTACAATGAGCAGTTCTTC.

This rearrangement joins TRBV9 to TRBJ2-1; 7 positions match TRBD2. V was pared by 0 bases and J by 7 bases, with 7 bases of the junction left unmatched. The CDR3 runs 15 residues. The V gene's germline CDR1 is SGDLS and CDR2 YYNGEE. The CDR3 coding sequence is TGTGCCAGCAGCGTAGCTACGAGACTAGCTAATGAGCAGTTCTTC. This encodes CASSVATRLANEQFF.

The rearrangement links TRBV30 to TRBJ2-2; D is uncertain. The germline V and J ends were trimmed by 0 bases and 6 bases, with 8 bases remaining between them. CDR3 length equals 13 residues. Germline assignment: CDR1 GTSNPN and CDR2 SVGIG (reference sequence). The CDR3 region has the DNA TGTGCCTGGAGTGTTTCCCAATCCGGGGAGCTGTTTTTT. Translation gives CAWSVSQSGELFF.

This clone was counted a few times. The chain uses TRBV20-1 and TRBJ2-3, with 7 bases that match TRBD2. With V trimmed by 3 bases and J by 2 bases, 5 bases remained unmatched. CDR1 is DFQATT and CDR2 is SNEGSKA in the germline V gene (reference sequence). This CDR3 is built from 14 residues. CDR3 amino acids: CSASVGRVTDTQYF. The CDR3 DNA follows: TGCAGTGCTAGTGTGGGGAGGGTCACAGATACGCAGTATTTT.

The chain links TRBV5-1 to TRBJ2-7; weak D call: TRBD2 (5 bases). The ends were cut back, 4 bases at V and 6 bases at J, with 14 bases in the middle. The CDR3 length is 13 residues. Germline assignment: CDR1 SGHRS and CDR2 YFSETQ. The CDR3 sequence: CASSREVEGEQYF. CDR3 bases: TGCGCCAGCAGCCGGGAAGTCGAAGGCGAGCAGTACTTC. Drawing the rest from reference TRBV5-1 and TRBJ2-7, the complete variable domain is KAGVTQTPRYLIKTRGQQVTLSCSPISGHRSVSWYQQTPGQGLQFLFEYFSETQRNKGNFPGRFSGRQFSNSRSEMNVSTLELGDSALYLCASSREVEGEQYFGPGTRLTVT.

V is TRBV7-8 and J is TRBJ1-5; 7 nucleotides agree with TRBD1. The CDR3 totals 13 residues. V was clipped by 5 bases and J by 9 bases; unmatched bases: 7. Germline values: CDR1 SGHVS, CDR2 FQNEAQ. The CDR3 sequence is CASSPDRDRPQHF. CDR3 nucleotides: TGTGCCAGCAGCCCCGACAGGGACCGGCCCCAGCATTTT.

The chain couples TRBV5-1 to TRBJ1-2; D unclear. The CDR3 runs to 12 residues. Germline assignment: CDR1 SGHRS and CDR2 YFSETQ. V was pared by 5 bases and J by 8 bases, with 13 bases between. DNA of the CDR3: TGCGCCAGCAGACTAGAGGTTTCGGGCTACACCTTC. This sequence encodes CASRLEVSGYTF.

The CDR3 coding sequence is TGTGCCAGCAGCCCTACCCTACAGGGAAACACCATATATTTT. Translating it yields CASSPTLQGNTIYF. The V and J genes are TRBV3-1 (or the pseudogene TRBV3-2) and TRBJ1-3; unclear D gene. The CDR3 totals 14 residues. Germline V gives CDR1 LGHDT, CDR2 YNNKEL (reference sequence). Trimming left V 4 bases short and J 4 bases short, with 11 bases between.

The chain couples TRBV9 to TRBJ1-2; perhaps TRBD1 as D (5 bases). Germline CDR1 and CDR2: SGDLS and YYNGEE. Trimming left V 4 bases short and J 0 bases short, with 19 bases between. This CDR3 comprises 17 residues. CDR3 amino acids: CASSPRGGELANYGYTF. The CDR3 nucleotides read TGTGCCAGCAGCCCTAGGGGAGGGGAATTAGCTAACTATGGCTACACCTTC.

This rearrangement joins TRBV2 to TRBJ1-3, with D possibly TRBD1 on 5 matching bases. Germline lookup yields CDR1 SNHLY and CDR2 FYNNEI. The V gene lost 6 bases and the J gene lost 7 bases, with 16 bases spanning the gap. This CDR3 spans 14 amino acids. The CDR3 reads CASRLGGLKNTIYF. For the CDR3, the DNA is TGTGCCAGCAGATTGGGGGGGTTAAAGAACACCATATATTTT.

V gene TRBV7-9 combines with J gene TRBJ1-2; TRBD1 is a possible D gene (6 bases). V dropped 0 bases and J dropped 8 bases, with 10 bases sitting between them. CDR1 and CDR2 from the germline V gene are SEHNR and FQNEAQ (reference sequence). The CDR3 totals 13 residues. The CDR3 loop reads CASSLARGLGYTF. The DNA for the CDR3 is TGTGCCAGCAGCTTAGCGCGGGGGCTCGGCTACACCTTC. The whole variable domain, filled in from reference TRBV7-9 and TRBJ1-2, reads DTGVSQNPRHKITKRGQNVTFRCDPISEHNRLYWYRQTLGQGPEFLTYFQNEAQLEKSRLLSDRFSAERPKGSFSTLEIQRTEQGDSAMYLCASSLARGLGYTFGSGTRLTVV.

The chain joins TRBV7-9 to TRBJ2-2; TRBD1 matches 8 bases. The CDR3 runs to 16 residues. CDR1 and CDR2 (germline): SEHNR, FQNEAQ (reference sequence). V gave up 1 base and J gave up 4 bases; unmatched junction bases: 5. CDR3 bases: TGTGCCAGCAGCTTAGATCCAGGGGGCGGCACCGGGGAGCTGTTTTTT. Translating it yields CASSLDPGGGTGELFF.

This rearrangement joins TRBV28 to TRBJ2-7; a possible D gene is TRBD1 (5 bases). CDR3 size: 14 residues. The V gene lost 6 bases and the J gene lost 3 bases, with 15 bases spanning the gap. Per the germline V gene, CDR1 is MDHEN and CDR2 is SYDVKM. The chain's CDR3 is CASSPMGQDYEQYF. CDR3 DNA: TGTGCCAGCAGCCCCATGGGGCAGGACTACGAGCAGTACTTC.

This sequence joins TRBV11-2 and TRBJ1-2; TRBD1 matches 9 bases. CDR3 length: 15 amino acids. Losses at the gene ends were 5 bases for V and 4 bases for J; bases not matched to a gene: 8. The germline V gene encodes CDR1 SGHAT and CDR2 FQNNGV. CDR3 residues: CASSHPGTGLYGYTF. In DNA, the CDR3 is TGTGCCAGCAGCCACCCCGGGACAGGGCTCTATGGCTACACCTTC.

This chain connects TRBV27 to TRBJ2-3; 11 nucleotides agree with TRBD1. This CDR3 has 15 residues. Germline-derived CDR1 and CDR2 are MNHEY and SMNVEV (reference sequence). After removal of 3 bases from V and 5 bases from J, the junction contained 4 bases not matched to a gene. CDR3 nucleotide sequence: TGTGCCAGCAGTTTGCGGGACAGGGGGGGAGATACGCAGTATTTT. The encoded protein is CASSLRDRGGDTQYF.

The chain combines TRBV2 with TRBJ1-2; TRBD1 might be the D (6 bases). Trimming removed 5 bases at V and 1 base at J, with 11 bases between. The CDR3 runs 14 residues. Germline V gives CDR1 SNHLY, CDR2 FYNNEI. The CDR3: CASSFKGVNYGYTF. CDR3 DNA sequence: TGTGCCAGCAGTTTTAAGGGGGTTAACTATGGCTACACCTTC.

This chain links TRBV11-2 with TRBJ2-1, with a possible D match to TRBD2 (6 bases). Trimming removed 7 bases at V and 5 bases at J, with 18 bases between. This CDR3 has 15 residues. Per germline, CDR1 SGHAT and CDR2 FQNNGV. This CDR3 is CASTLGGLRDNEQFF. CDR3 coding DNA: TGTGCCAGCACCCTAGGAGGGCTGCGTGACAATGAGCAGTTCTTC.

V gene TRBV6-5 combines with J gene TRBJ2-7; a possible D gene is TRBD1 (5 bases). The V end lost 0 bases, the J end lost 4 bases, and 16 bases lay between the germline ends. From germline, CDR1 is MNHEY and CDR2 SVGAGI. The CDR3 totals 16 residues. CDR3 protein: CASSYSLDPGRYEQYF. DNA of the CDR3: TGTGCCAGCAGTTACTCGCTAGACCCAGGGCGGTACGAGCAGTACTTC.

The chain employs TRBV4-2 and TRBJ1-2, with D possibly matching TRBD1 (5 bases). V was clipped by 0 bases and J by 8 bases, with 19 bases between them. This CDR3 region has 16 residues. CDR1 LGHNA and CDR2 YNFKEQ come from the germline V gene. Here the CDR3 reads CASSQEISRPEGGYTF. CDR3 sequence (DNA): TGTGCCAGCAGCCAAGAAATCAGCAGGCCGGAGGGGGGCTACACCTTC.

The CDR3 sequence: CASSQPDRGYEQYF. The CDR3 nucleotides are TGCGCCAGCAGCCAACCGGACAGGGGCTACGAGCAGTACTTC. The V call is TRBV4-1, the J call TRBJ2-7; 9 nucleotides align to TRBD1. V dropped 2 bases and J dropped 3; count of bases not matched to a gene: 2. Germline V gene data show CDR1 as MGHRA and CDR2 as YSYEKL. This CDR3 is built from 14 residues.

This chain uses TRBV10-3 with TRBJ1-5, with 9 bases aligning to TRBD1. The CDR3 is 14 residues long. Unmatched junction bases numbered 5, after V lost 2 bases and J lost 9 bases. CDR1 and CDR2 from the germline V gene are ENHRY and SYGVKD. CDR3 protein: CAISESGQGLPQHF. CDR3 bases: TGTGCCATCAGTGAGAGCGGACAGGGGTTGCCCCAGCATTTT.

The chain recombines TRBV4-3 with TRBJ1-2; D unclear. The CDR3 totals 14 residues. Looked up from germline, CDR1 is LGHNA and CDR2 is YSLEER. V was clipped by 1 base and J by 2 bases, with 8 bases between them. Here the CDR3 reads CASSQVGSNYGYTF. The CDR3 region has the DNA TGCGCCAGCAGCCAAGTGGGCAGCAACTATGGCTACACCTTC.

V usage is TRBV7-2 and J usage is TRBJ1-2; D is possibly TRBD1 (5 bases). This CDR3 is built from 16 residues. Germline V gene sequence: CDR1 SGHTA, CDR2 FQGNSA. The V end lost 1 base, the J end lost 5 bases, and 17 bases lay between the germline ends. The CDR3 protein is CASSLGGGASLYGYTF. The CDR3 nucleotides are TGTGCCAGCAGCTTAGGTGGAGGGGCGAGTTTGTATGGCTACACCTTC.